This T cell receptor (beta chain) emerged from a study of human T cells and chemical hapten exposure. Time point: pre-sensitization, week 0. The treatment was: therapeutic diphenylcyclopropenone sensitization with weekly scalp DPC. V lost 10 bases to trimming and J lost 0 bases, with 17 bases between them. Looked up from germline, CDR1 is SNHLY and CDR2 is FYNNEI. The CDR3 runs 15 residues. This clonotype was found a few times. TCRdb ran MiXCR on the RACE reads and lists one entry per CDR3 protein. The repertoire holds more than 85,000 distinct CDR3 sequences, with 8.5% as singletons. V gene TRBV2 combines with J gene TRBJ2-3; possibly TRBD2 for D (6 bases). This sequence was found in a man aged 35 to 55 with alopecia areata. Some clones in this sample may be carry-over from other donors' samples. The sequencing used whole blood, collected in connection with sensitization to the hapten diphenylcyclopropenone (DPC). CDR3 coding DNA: TGTGCCAACCGGGCCCTAGCGTCTAGCACAGATACGCAGTATTTT. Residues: CANRALASSTDTQYF. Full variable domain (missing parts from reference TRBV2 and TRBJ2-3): EPEVTQTPSHQVTQMGQEVILRCVPISNHLYFYWYRQILGQKVEFLVSFYNNEISEKSEIFDDQFSVERPDGSNFTLKIRSTKLEDSAMYFCANRALASSTDTQYFGPGTRLTVL.